This T cell receptor beta chain came from a study of T cells in Graves' hyperthyroidism and ophthalmopathy. For the study at large: Blood was drawn when the patient was first diagnosed and still untreated. Findings and caveats of the study: Blood also showed most of the thyroid clonotypes that were expanded above 0.001.

Fresh peripheral blood, 10 ml, yielded the PBMCs. TCR beta CDR3 sequences were amplified from RNA transcripts. The TCR CDR3 was amplified in a first-round RT-PCR using the HTBI primer set. TCRdb reanalysed the multiplex PCR reads using MiXCR and keeps one entry per CDR3 protein. The sample has more than 500,000 distinct CDR3 sequences, 15% to 20% seen once; the top ten hold less than 30%. The table lists this clonotype with many counts. Its target is not known. The CDR3 length is 13 residues. V lost 5 bases and J lost 6, with 12 bases in between. The gene calls are TRBV12-3 or TRBV12-4 and TRBJ2-3, with TRBD1 as a possible D gene (6 bases). Sequencing used blood. This sequence originates from a woman in her 30s with Graves' ophthalmopathy. CDR3 region: CASSATGWDTQYF. The DNA for the CDR3 is TGTGCCAGCAGTGCTACAGGGTGGGATACGCAGTATTTT.